Listed below are T cell receptor beta chains from one sample, sequenced in a study of blood T cell repertoires in COVID-19. The method was immunoSEQ multiplex PCR; TCRdb's version includes in-frame clones alone and lacks a portion of them. This table holds over 200,000 clones, approximately 88% found once. The sample was PBMCs or T cells enriched from blood (not recorded which). Source of these receptors: a woman in her 30s who had been exposed to COVID-19. The CDR3 runs from the conserved cysteine through the conserved F or W. A D gene is named only where the DNA matches it firmly. For some rows the clone size is stated as once, few or many, or as a class when expanded; others skip it.

>TRBV19|.|.|TRBJ1-3|13
TGTGCCAGTAGTATCACAACTGGAAACACCATATATTTT
CASSITTGNTIYF
>TRBV6-1|.|once|TRBJ1-3|14
TGTGCCAGCAGTGAAGCCCCAGGGTTTTCCACCATATATTTT
CASSEAPGFSTIYF
>TRBV29-1|.|.|TRBJ2-2|13
TGCAGCGTGAGACAGGGAGGAACCGGGGAGCTGTTTTTT
CSVRQGGTGELFF
>TRBV7-9|TRBD2|.|TRBJ2-1|13
TGTGCCGGACTAGCTTTGGGATACAATGAGCAGTTCTTC
CAGLALGYNEQFF
>TRBV4-1|TRBD1|.|TRBJ2-7|15
TGCGCCAGCAGCTCTACGGGGACAGGCTCCTACGAGCAGTACTTC
CASSSTGTGSYEQYF
>TRBV2|TRBD1|once|TRBJ2-5|15
TGTGCCAGCAGTGAGGGACAGGGAGGAGGAGAGACCCAGTACTTC
CASSEGQGGGETQYF
>TRBV19|.|.|TRBJ1-2|15
TGTGCCAGTAGTAAATTCCCAGGCCGTAACTATGGCTACACCTTC
CASSKFPGRNYGYTF
>TRBV7-9|TRBD1|.|TRBJ1-1|14
TGTGCCAGCAGCGTACAGGGGGCCTCCACTGAAGCTTTCTTT
CASSVQGASTEAFF
>TRBV2|TRBD1|.|TRBJ1-4|14
TGTGCCAGCAAGTTACAGGGGGTAATTGAAAAACTGTTTTTT
CASKLQGVIEKLFF
>TRBV3-1/TRBV3-2|.|once|TRBJ2-7|12
TGTGCCAGCAGCCAAGATTGGGCCGAGCAGTACTTC
CASSQDWAEQYF
>TRBV18|.|once|TRBJ1-2|16
TGTGCCAGCTCACCTTTCCCCAGTGCAGGGCTTCATGGCTACACCTTC
CASSPFPSAGLHGYTF
>TRBV4-1|TRBD2|few|TRBJ2-5|14
TGCGCCAGCAGCCCCTTAGCGGGAGTCGAGACCCAGTACTTC
CASSPLAGVETQYF
>TRBV30|TRBD1|.|TRBJ2-7|14
TGTGCCTGGAGCGGGACAGGGAATTGGTACGAGCAGTACTTC
CAWSGTGNWYEQYF
>TRBV18|.|.|TRBJ1-1|14
TGTGCCAGCTCACCACCTTCAGGGCACACTGAAGCTTTCTTT
CASSPPSGHTEAFF
>TRBV5-1|.|.|TRBJ2-1|14
TGCGCCAGCAGCTGGGGAGACCCTTACAATGAGCAGTTCTTC
CASSWGDPYNEQFF
>TRBV30|TRBD1|.|TRBJ1-1|14
TGTGCCTGGAGGCATGACAGGGGCCGGACTGAAGCTTTCTTT
CAWRHDRGRTEAFF
>TRBV3-1/TRBV3-2|.|once|TRBJ2-1|16
TGTGCCAGCAGCCAAGAGGTAGGACTCGCGTACAATGAGCAGTTCTTC
CASSQEVGLAYNEQFF
>TRBV5-6|.|.|TRBJ1-2|12
TGTGCCAGCAGCTTGCAGGGGAATGGCTACACCTTC
CASSLQGNGYTF
>TRBV9|.|.|TRBJ1-2|15
TGTGCCAGCAGCGTTTACGACAGCCCTAACTATGGCTACACCTTC
CASSVYDSPNYGYTF
>TRBV14|TRBD1|.|TRBJ1-4|15
TGTGCCAGCAGCCCCTCAGGGGGATCTAATGAAAAACTGTTTTTT
CASSPSGGSNEKLFF
>TRBV19|.|.|TRBJ2-2|12
TGTGCCAGTAAAGACTTCTACGGGGAGCTGTTTTTT
CASKDFYGELFF
>TRBV27|TRBD2|.|TRBJ2-2|16
TGTGCCAGCAGTTTAAGACTAGCGGGACGCACCGGGGAGCTGTTTTTT
CASSLRLAGRTGELFF
>TRBV29-1|.|few|TRBJ2-2|14
TGCAGCGTTGACGGTGACGGGAGCATCGGGGAGCTGTTTTTT
CSVDGDGSIGELFF
>TRBV15|.|.|TRBJ1-5|13
TGTGCCACCAGCAGCTCCCAGGTTCAGCCCCAGCATTTT
CATSSSQVQPQHF
>TRBV7-9|.|.|TRBJ2-1|15
TGTGCCAGCAGACCCCGCGGGGTCGGGGTCAATGAGCAGTTCTTC
CASRPRGVGVNEQFF
>TRBV29-1|TRBD2|.|TRBJ2-7|14
TGCAGCGTTAGCCGGGACTACCTCTCCTACGAGCAGTACTTC
CSVSRDYLSYEQYF
>TRBV30|TRBD1|once|TRBJ2-1|14
TGTGCCTGGAGTCCAAACAGGGGCTACAATGAGCAGTTCTTC
CAWSPNRGYNEQFF
>TRBV6-5|.|once|TRBJ1-1|13
TGTGCCAGCAGACAGGGCACGAACACTGAAGCTTTCTTT
CASRQGTNTEAFF
>TRBV3-1/TRBV3-2|TRBD1|.|TRBJ1-2|16
TGTGCCAGCAGCCAAGCGCCGGGACAGGGGAGCTATGGCTACACCTTC
CASSQAPGQGSYGYTF
>TRBV19|TRBD2|.|TRBJ2-1|15
TGTGCCAGTACCTCCTCCCGAACTAGCGGGAGTGAGCAGTTCTTC
CASTSSRTSGSEQFF
>TRBV11-2|.|.|TRBJ1-1|14
TGTGCCAGCAGCTTAGATACCACGGTCACTGAAGCTTTCTTT
CASSLDTTVTEAFF
>TRBV14|.|.|TRBJ2-6|17
TGTGCCAGCAGCCGTCTGCAGGGGCTCTCTGGGGCCAACGTCCTGACTTTC
CASSRLQGLSGANVLTF
>TRBV20-1|.|few|TRBJ2-7|11
TGCAGTGCTAGGGCCCCTCCCGAGCAGTACTTC
CSARAPPEQYF
>TRBV15|.|.|TRBJ1-1|16
TGTGCCACCAGCACCCCATTGACCGGGGGAAGCACTGAAGCTTTCTTT
CATSTPLTGGSTEAFF
>TRBV7-9|TRBD1|many|TRBJ1-5|15
TGTGCCAGCAGCTTAGGGGGACAGGGCAATCAGCCCCAGCATTTT
CASSLGGQGNQPQHF
>TRBV27|.|.|TRBJ1-5|14
TGTGCCAGCAGTTTAGGGGCAGGGGATCAGCCCCAGCATTTT
CASSLGAGDQPQHF
>TRBV7-8|.|.|TRBJ2-1|14
TGTGCCAGCAGCAGGGGGGGAGACTACAATGAGCAGTTCTTC
CASSRGGDYNEQFF
>TRBV19|TRBD1|.|TRBJ1-5|14
TGTGCCAGTAGTCAAACAGGGGGCAATCAGCCCCAGCATTTT
CASSQTGGNQPQHF
>TRBV4-2|TRBD2|once|TRBJ2-3|16
TGTGCCAGCAGCCATCGCCCGGGACTAGCGGCTACTACGCAGTATTTT
CASSHRPGLAATTQYF
>TRBV2|.|.|TRBJ2-7|13
TGTGCCAGCTGCGGACTGGGATCCTACGAGCAGTACTTC
CASCGLGSYEQYF